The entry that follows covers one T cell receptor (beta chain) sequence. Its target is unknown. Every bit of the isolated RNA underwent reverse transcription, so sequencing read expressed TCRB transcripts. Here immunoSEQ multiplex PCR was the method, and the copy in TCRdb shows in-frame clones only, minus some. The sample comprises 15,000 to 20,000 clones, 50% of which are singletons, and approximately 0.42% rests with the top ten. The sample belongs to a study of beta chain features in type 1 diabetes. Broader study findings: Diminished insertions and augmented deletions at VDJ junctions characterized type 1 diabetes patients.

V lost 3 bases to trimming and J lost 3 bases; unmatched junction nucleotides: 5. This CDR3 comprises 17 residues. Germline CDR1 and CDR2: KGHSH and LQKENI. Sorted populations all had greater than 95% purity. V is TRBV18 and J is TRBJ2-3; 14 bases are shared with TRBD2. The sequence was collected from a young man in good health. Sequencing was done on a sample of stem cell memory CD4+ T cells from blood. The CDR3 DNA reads TGTGCCAGCTCACCTCGAAGACTAGCGGGAGGGACAGATACGCAGTATTTT. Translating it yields CASSPRRLAGGTDTQYF.